A selection of T cell receptor beta chains follows, all from one sample in a study of T cell responses to AZD1222 COVID-19 vaccine. Profiled with immunoSEQ multiplex PCR; TCRdb holds only in-frame clones, not every one. The table has around 81,000 clones, 75% to 95% seen once. The sample was peripheral blood, taken 28 days after the second AZD1222 dose. These receptors came from an adult who received the AZD1222 COVID-19 vaccine. The CDR3 runs from the conserved cysteine through the conserved F or W. Each record gives: CDR3 length, V gene, D gene, clone size, J gene, CDR3 protein, CDR3 DNA. D genes are given only for firm matches. The size field is filled for only some rows; it gives once, few, many or a size class.

CDR3 length: 15; V gene: TRBV5-1; D gene: .; clone size: .; J gene: TRBJ2-5; CDR3 protein: CASSLSRGARETQYF; CDR3 DNA: TGCGCCAGCAGCTTGTCTAGGGGAGCACGCGAGACCCAGTACTTC
CDR3 length: 16; V gene: TRBV19; D gene: .; clone size: .; J gene: TRBJ2-7; CDR3 protein: CASRSGLKGLPYEQYF; CDR3 DNA: TGTGCCAGTCGCTCCGGGCTCAAAGGTTTGCCCTACGAGCAGTACTTC
CDR3 length: 11; V gene: TRBV6-6; D gene: .; clone size: .; J gene: TRBJ2-7; CDR3 protein: CASKGVHEQYF; CDR3 DNA: TGTGCCAGTAAAGGAGTTCACGAGCAGTACTTC
CDR3 length: 12; V gene: TRBV28; D gene: .; clone size: .; J gene: TRBJ1-5; CDR3 protein: CASRRTNQPQHF; CDR3 DNA: TGTGCCAGCCGACGGACCAATCAGCCCCAGCATTTT
CDR3 length: 15; V gene: TRBV7-3; D gene: .; clone size: .; J gene: TRBJ2-6; CDR3 protein: CASSLGGAGANVLTF; CDR3 DNA: TGTGCCAGCAGCTTAGGAGGGGCTGGGGCCAACGTCCTGACTTTC
CDR3 length: 15; V gene: TRBV6-5; D gene: .; clone size: .; J gene: TRBJ2-3; CDR3 protein: CASRSTGTLTDTQYF; CDR3 DNA: TGTGCCAGCAGATCTACCGGGACCCTCACAGATACGCAGTATTTT
CDR3 length: 14; V gene: TRBV18; D gene: .; clone size: .; J gene: TRBJ2-7; CDR3 protein: CASSPPASRYEQYF; CDR3 DNA: TGTGCCAGCTCACCACCGGCCAGCCGCTACGAGCAGTACTTC
CDR3 length: 16; V gene: TRBV7-3; D gene: .; clone size: few; J gene: TRBJ2-2; CDR3 protein: CASQRGGGSDTGELFF; CDR3 DNA: TGTGCCAGCCAACGAGGGGGTGGGTCAGACACCGGGGAGCTGTTTTTT
CDR3 length: 19; V gene: TRBV6-2/TRBV6-3; D gene: TRBD1; clone size: .; J gene: TRBJ2-1; CDR3 protein: CASSSPGTGTPGSYNEQFF; CDR3 DNA: TGTGCCAGCAGTTCCCCCGGGACAGGGACACCAGGGTCCTACAATGAGCAGTTCTTC
CDR3 length: 12; V gene: TRBV12-3/TRBV12-4; D gene: .; clone size: .; J gene: TRBJ1-5; CDR3 protein: CASSFVGSAQHF; CDR3 DNA: TGTGCCAGCAGTTTTGTGGGGTCGGCCCAGCATTTT
CDR3 length: 14; V gene: TRBV6-5; D gene: TRBD1; clone size: once; J gene: TRBJ1-6; CDR3 protein: CASSLGQGESPLHF; CDR3 DNA: TGTGCCAGCAGCCTCGGACAGGGGGAATCACCCCTCCACTTT
CDR3 length: 14; V gene: TRBV5-1; D gene: TRBD1; clone size: .; J gene: TRBJ2-7; CDR3 protein: CASSLADRVYEQYF; CDR3 DNA: TGCGCCAGCAGCTTGGCCGACAGGGTCTACGAGCAGTACTTC
CDR3 length: 14; V gene: TRBV7-8; D gene: .; clone size: .; J gene: TRBJ1-4; CDR3 protein: CASSLGGYNEKLFF; CDR3 DNA: TGTGCCAGCAGCTTAGGGGGTTATAATGAAAAACTGTTTTTT
CDR3 length: 16; V gene: TRBV24-1; D gene: TRBD2; clone size: once; J gene: TRBJ2-4; CDR3 protein: CATSDPRPAAGGIQYF; CDR3 DNA: TGTGCCACCAGTGACCCCCGACCCGCAGCGGGGGGCATTCAGTACTTC
CDR3 length: 13; V gene: TRBV13; D gene: TRBD1; clone size: .; J gene: TRBJ2-2; CDR3 protein: CASSKQGYGELFF; CDR3 DNA: TGTGCCAGCAGCAAACAGGGGTACGGGGAGCTGTTTTTT
CDR3 length: 14; V gene: TRBV6-5; D gene: TRBD2; clone size: .; J gene: TRBJ2-7; CDR3 protein: CASGRLAGLYEQYF; CDR3 DNA: TGTGCCAGCGGAAGACTAGCGGGACTCTACGAGCAGTACTTC
CDR3 length: 12; V gene: TRBV3-1/TRBV3-2; D gene: .; clone size: .; J gene: TRBJ2-1; CDR3 protein: CASTTYGDEQFF; CDR3 DNA: TGTGCCAGCACCACCTATGGGGATGAGCAGTTCTTC
CDR3 length: 15; V gene: TRBV28; D gene: .; clone size: once; J gene: TRBJ1-2; CDR3 protein: CASSLGAASSYGYTF; CDR3 DNA: TGTGCCAGCAGTTTGGGAGCCGCATCTAGCTATGGCTACACCTTC
CDR3 length: 16; V gene: TRBV19; D gene: TRBD1; clone size: .; J gene: TRBJ1-5; CDR3 protein: CASTPGRTGGNQPQHF; CDR3 DNA: TGTGCCAGTACCCCGGGCCGGACAGGAGGCAATCAGCCCCAGCATTTT
CDR3 length: 14; V gene: TRBV19; D gene: .; clone size: .; J gene: TRBJ2-7; CDR3 protein: CASSSQGGFDEQYF; CDR3 DNA: TGTGCCAGTAGTAGTCAGGGTGGTTTTGACGAGCAGTACTTC
CDR3 length: 14; V gene: TRBV6-5; D gene: TRBD2; clone size: .; J gene: TRBJ2-7; CDR3 protein: CASGWASGIYEQYF; CDR3 DNA: TGTGCCAGCGGATGGGCTAGCGGGATTTACGAGCAGTACTTC
CDR3 length: 13; V gene: TRBV7-8; D gene: .; clone size: once; J gene: TRBJ1-1; CDR3 protein: CASSFRGGTEAFF; CDR3 DNA: TGTGCCAGCAGCTTCAGGGGAGGAACTGAAGCTTTCTTT
CDR3 length: 15; V gene: TRBV19; D gene: TRBD2; clone size: medium-sized; J gene: TRBJ2-1; CDR3 protein: CASTQLAGEYNEQFF; CDR3 DNA: TGTGCCAGTACCCAACTAGCGGGAGAGTACAATGAGCAGTTCTTC
CDR3 length: 13; V gene: TRBV5-1; D gene: .; clone size: .; J gene: TRBJ1-5; CDR3 protein: CASSLIPGEPQHF; CDR3 DNA: TGCGCCAGCAGCTTGATTCCGGGGGAGCCCCAGCATTTT
CDR3 length: 15; V gene: TRBV7-7; D gene: .; clone size: .; J gene: TRBJ2-1; CDR3 protein: CASSLTTNPYNEQFF; CDR3 DNA: TGTGCCAGCAGCCTCACTACCAACCCTTACAATGAGCAGTTCTTC
CDR3 length: 15; V gene: TRBV19; D gene: .; clone size: .; J gene: TRBJ2-3; CDR3 protein: CASSPRQISADTQYF; CDR3 DNA: TGTGCCAGTAGTCCTCGACAGATATCGGCAGATACGCAGTATTTT
CDR3 length: 14; V gene: TRBV4-1; D gene: .; clone size: once; J gene: TRBJ1-2; CDR3 protein: CASSQDWDQGGYTF; CDR3 DNA: TGCGCCAGCAGCCAAGATTGGGACCAGGGGGGCTACACCTTC
CDR3 length: 14; V gene: TRBV10-3; D gene: .; clone size: .; J gene: TRBJ1-1; CDR3 protein: CAIRPGRDGTEAFF; CDR3 DNA: TGTGCCATCAGGCCGGGACGGGACGGAACTGAAGCTTTCTTT
CDR3 length: 14; V gene: TRBV15; D gene: .; clone size: .; J gene: TRBJ1-5; CDR3 protein: CATSSTNSGQPQHF; CDR3 DNA: TGTGCCACCAGCAGTACCAATTCGGGGCAGCCCCAGCATTTT
CDR3 length: 17; V gene: TRBV6-2/TRBV6-3; D gene: .; clone size: .; J gene: TRBJ1-5; CDR3 protein: CASSPIQGRTTNQPQHF; CDR3 DNA: TGTGCCAGCAGTCCGATTCAGGGCCGCACGACCAATCAGCCCCAGCATTTT
CDR3 length: 17; V gene: TRBV21-1; D gene: .; clone size: once; J gene: TRBJ2-2; CDR3 protein: CASSKDDGTSNTGELFF; CDR3 DNA: TGTGCCAGCAGCAAAGACGACGGGACTTCGAACACCGGGGAGCTGTTTTTT
CDR3 length: 15; V gene: TRBV19; D gene: TRBD2; clone size: .; J gene: TRBJ2-5; CDR3 protein: CASSSSGRSGETQYF; CDR3 DNA: TGTGCCAGTAGTAGTAGCGGGAGAAGTGGAGAGACCCAGTACTTC
CDR3 length: 15; V gene: TRBV27; D gene: .; clone size: few; J gene: TRBJ2-7; CDR3 protein: CASSFSGGLGYEQYF; CDR3 DNA: TGTGCCAGCAGTTTTAGTGGGGGGCTAGGTTACGAGCAGTACTTC
CDR3 length: 13; V gene: TRBV6-5; D gene: .; clone size: .; J gene: TRBJ1-1; CDR3 protein: CASRTFGDTEAFF; CDR3 DNA: TGTGCCAGCAGGACATTTGGGGACACTGAAGCTTTCTTT
CDR3 length: 12; V gene: TRBV25-1; D gene: .; clone size: once; J gene: TRBJ2-6; CDR3 protein: CAGSSGANVLTF; CDR3 DNA: TGTGCGGGAAGCTCTGGGGCCAACGTCCTGACTTTC
CDR3 length: 13; V gene: TRBV12-3/TRBV12-4; D gene: .; clone size: once; J gene: TRBJ2-1; CDR3 protein: CASSLREANEQFF; CDR3 DNA: TGTGCCAGCAGTTTAAGGGAGGCCAATGAGCAGTTCTTC
CDR3 length: 14; V gene: TRBV5-4; D gene: .; clone size: .; J gene: TRBJ1-1; CDR3 protein: CASRMQGYGTEAFF; CDR3 DNA: TGTGCCAGCAGGATGCAGGGTTACGGCACTGAAGCTTTCTTT
CDR3 length: 13; V gene: TRBV29-1; D gene: .; clone size: once; J gene: TRBJ2-3; CDR3 protein: CSVDLQGTDTQYF; CDR3 DNA: TGCAGCGTCGACCTACAGGGTACAGATACGCAGTATTTT
CDR3 length: 13; V gene: TRBV3-1/TRBV3-2; D gene: .; clone size: .; J gene: TRBJ1-3; CDR3 protein: CASSQVQVNTIYF; CDR3 DNA: TGTGCCAGCAGCCAAGTTCAGGTTAACACCATATATTTT
CDR3 length: 16; V gene: TRBV4-1; D gene: .; clone size: .; J gene: TRBJ2-1; CDR3 protein: CASSQDRQGNANEQFF; CDR3 DNA: TGCGCCAGCAGCCAAGATCGGCAGGGAAATGCGAATGAGCAGTTCTTC
CDR3 length: 14; V gene: TRBV30; D gene: .; clone size: .; J gene: TRBJ2-7; CDR3 protein: CACAGWFTSYEQYF; CDR3 DNA: TGTGCCTGCGCCGGGTGGTTTACCTCCTACGAGCAGTACTTC
CDR3 length: 17; V gene: TRBV5-1; D gene: .; clone size: .; J gene: TRBJ1-6; CDR3 protein: CASSLDGLSSYNSPLHF; CDR3 DNA: TGCGCCAGCAGCTTGGATGGGTTAAGCTCCTATAATTCACCCCTCCACTTT
CDR3 length: 15; V gene: TRBV6-5; D gene: .; clone size: .; J gene: TRBJ1-4; CDR3 protein: CASSSRQTSNEKLFF; CDR3 DNA: TGTGCCAGCAGTAGTAGACAGACCTCTAATGAAAAACTGTTTTTT
CDR3 length: 12; V gene: TRBV11-2; D gene: .; clone size: .; J gene: TRBJ1-2; CDR3 protein: CASSLDRFSPTF; CDR3 DNA: TGTGCCAGCAGCCTAGACAGGTTCTCTCCCACCTTC
CDR3 length: 14; V gene: TRBV5-1; D gene: .; clone size: .; J gene: TRBJ2-1; CDR3 protein: CASSWGETVNEQFF; CDR3 DNA: TGCGCCAGCAGCTGGGGGGAGACCGTGAATGAGCAGTTCTTC
CDR3 length: 16; V gene: TRBV5-1; D gene: .; clone size: .; J gene: TRBJ1-6; CDR3 protein: CASSLGGDTYNSPLHF; CDR3 DNA: TGCGCCAGCAGCTTGGGGGGGGACACCTATAATTCACCCCTCCACTTT